This entry features one T cell receptor (beta chain) sequence. Its antigen is undetermined. People whose metastatic non-small-cell lung cancer was chemo-refractory got focal radiation along with CTLA-4 blockade by ipilimumab. Trimming cost V 2 bases and J 0 bases, with 14 bases left between them. The V gene's germline CDR1 is MNHEY and CDR2 SMNVEV (reference sequence). The CDR3 covers 17 residues. The data were produced by immunoSEQ multiplex PCR, yet TCRdb's version contains in-frame clones alone and is incomplete. The sample lists roughly 120,000 clones, roughly 80% seen once, with roughly 3.3% in the top ten. The data stem from a study of radiotherapy plus CTLA-4 blockade in lung cancer. Whole-study context: In around 19% of patients, objective responses were seen; around 31% had disease control.

Whole-study results and caveats: Expansion in blood of tumor-derived TCR clones was seen after radiotherapy plus ipilimumab. Response, reportedly, was best predicted by interferon-beta along with early blood T cell clone dynamics.

The clonotype comes from a human donor with non-small cell lung cancer that progressed on radiotherapy plus ipilimumab. Some clones in this sample may be carry-over from other donors' samples. The chain uses TRBV27 and TRBJ1-5; a possible D gene is TRBD1 (6 bases). The sample consisted of peripheral blood, taken from a patient treated with radiotherapy plus ipilimumab. CDR3 in DNA: TGTGCCAGCAGTTTAGCGGGACACAGCCATAGCAATCAGCCCCAGCATTTT. As protein: CASSLAGHSHSNQPQHF.